The present TCR beta chain was sequenced within a study of cytotoxic CD8 clonotypes in ibrutinib-treated CLL. Study-level information: Samples had a mean of approximately 270,000 productive templates and tens of thousands of productive rearrangements. Broader study findings: Public clonotypes were seen rarely and were contracted or stable on treatment. Age-matched healthy donor levels were exceeded by baseline clonality, which tracked circulating CD8+ T-cell counts. Patients with sustained remission and those progressing were sampled at differing times.

In regard to this clone: No antigen is known for it.

Here immunoSEQ multiplex PCR was the method, and the copy in TCRdb shows in-frame clones only, minus some. The sample records about 85,000 clones, 70% to 80% being singletons. This CDR3 contains 14 residues. The germline CDR1 and CDR2 sequences are MNHEY and SVGAGI. V lost 2 bases and J lost 2, with 9 bases in between. The receptor was isolated from a human donor with chronic lymphocytic leukemia. This specimen was PBMCs, taken after 12 months of ibrutinib treatment. The chain links TRBV6-5 to TRBJ1-2; no definite D call. The CDR3: CASSYRTENYGYTF. Here the CDR3 DNA reads TGTGCCAGCAGTTACCGGACCGAAAACTATGGCTACACCTTC.